These 29 T cell receptor beta chains originate from one sample sequenced in a study of CD8+ T cells in alopecia areata. RNA extraction was followed by reverse transcription into cDNA, which acted as the sequencing template. Clones were sequenced by immunoSEQ multiplex PCR, and TCRdb holds only the in-frame ones, with some missing. Observed in the sample are about 110,000 clones, none of them singletons. What was sequenced was lesional skin. Receptors were obtained from a C3H/HeJ mouse with alopecia areata. The strain is characterized by the MHC haplotype H2-k.

Note on this clone: Genes here carry mouse names. The CDR3 end lies 4 residues beyond the end of the read and is filled in from the germline J gene. This chain links TRBV13-1 with TRBJ1-1; D might be TRBD1 (6 bases). The CDR3 is 13 amino acids. CDR1 is NSHNY and CDR2 is SYGAGN in the germline V gene. The CDR3 protein is CASSGGGQAEVFF. CDR3 DNA (partial): TGTGCCAGCAGTGGCGGGGGGCAGGCA.

Concerning this clone: Genes and germline come from the mouse. The CDR3 is CASSKRLGGSYEQYF. Partial CDR3 DNA: TGTGCCAGCAGTAAAAGACTGGGGGGCTCCTAT. The rearrangement links TRBV19 to TRBJ2-7, with TRBD2 identical over 10 bases. The read comes to an end 4 residues before the CDR3 does, leaving the germline J gene to fill in the end. V shed 3 bases, J shed 0 bases, and the junction held 3 bases outside the gene matches. CDR1 and CDR2 (germline): FNHDT, SITEND (reference sequence). The CDR3 contains 15 residues.

In its sample, this clone was seen many times. TCRdb's protein and the DNA translation differ at residue 13; the protein here comes from the DNA. All gene names here are mouse names. The CDR3 end is not reached by the read, which stops 3 residues before it; the germline J gene fills it in. The chain is built from TRBV13-3 and TRBJ1-6; 7 positions match TRBD1. TRBJ1-6 is known as an ORF, though its function is uncertain. The CDR3 is 16 amino acids. The germline CDR1 and CDR2 sequences are NNHDY and SYVADS. The ends lost 2 bases at V and 7 bases at J; junction bases unmatched: 9. The CDR3 reads CASSETRQGRNSPLYF. CDR3 DNA (partial): TGTGCCAGCAGTGAGACAAGACAGGGCCGGAATTCGCCC.

This clone came up a few times. Germline and genes: mouse. Read data end 4 residues before the CDR3 end; the end is taken from the germline J gene. V and J are TRBV1 and TRBJ1-2; D is uncertain. The V gene's germline CDR1 is NSQYPW and CDR2 LRSPGD (reference sequence). The CDR3 sequence is 16 residues long. V was pared by 0 bases and J by 0 bases, with 11 bases between. This CDR3 reads CTCSADQYSANSDYTF. Partial CDR3 DNA: TGCACCTGCAGTGCAGATCAGTACAGTGCAAACTCC.

The table lists this clone with a few counts. Gene labels here are mouse ones. The read terminates 4 residues before the CDR3 end, so the remaining end is supplied by the germline J gene. The rearrangement joins TRBV1 to TRBJ2-5; TRBD1 matches 8 bases. J was trimmed by 1 base and V by 6 bases; bases with no gene match: 3. The CDR3 loop spans 14 amino acids. Germline CDR1 and CDR2: NSQYPW and LRSPGD (reference sequence). Partial CDR3 DNA: TGCACCTGCAGGTACAGGGGGGACCAAGAC. Residues: CTCRYRGDQD. The entire CDR3 reads CTCRYRGDQDTQYF.

This clone has a count of ten or more. Mouse gene names and germline throughout. The CDR3 goes on 4 residues after the read ends, and that part is filled in from the germline J gene. The rearrangement uses TRBV19 and TRBJ2-7, with a weak D call TRBD1 (6 bases). Germline assignment: CDR1 FNHDT and CDR2 SITEND (reference sequence). This CDR3 is 14 amino acids long. The V and J ends lost 0 bases and 1 base respectively, with 8 bases between them. The CDR3 protein is CASSIVQGSYEQYF. The part of the CDR3 DNA that was read is TGTGCCAGCAGTATAGTCCAGGGGTCCTAT.

In regard to this clone: The listed genes are named as in mouse. This chain's CDR3 is CTCSAGDRGQAEQFF. The sequenced CDR3 bases are TGCACCTGCAGTGCAGGAGACAGGGGGCAGGCT. V usage is TRBV1 and J usage is TRBJ2-1; TRBD1 aligns across 10 bases. The read ends 4 residues early relative to the CDR3; the germline J gene fills the gap. The CDR3 spans 15 residues. Germline V gives CDR1 NSQYPW, CDR2 LRSPGD (reference sequence).

A note on this clone: Germline and genes: mouse. The CDR3 is cut off 4 residues early in the read; its end comes from the germline J gene. J is TRBJ2-5 and V is TRBV19; the match to TRBD1 covers 8 bases. The CDR3 length is 14 residues. The germline V gene encodes CDR1 FNHDT and CDR2 SITEND (reference sequence). The V segment lost 5 bases and the J segment 2 bases; nucleotides outside the gene matches: 4. Partial CDR3 DNA: TGTGCCAGCAGCGACAGGGGTGCCCAAGAC. Protein product: CASSDRGAQD. In full, the CDR3 reads CASSDRGAQDTQYF.

As for this clone: The germline and genes are mouse ones. With the read ending 4 residues before the CDR3 end, the germline J gene is used to fill in that end. The chain carries TRBV13-3 and TRBJ2-5; D possibly corresponds to TRBD1 (6 bases). Trimming removed 5 bases from V and 2 bases from J, with 12 bases in between. Germline loops: CDR1 NNHDY, CDR2 SYVADS. CDR3 length: 14 residues. The sequenced part of the CDR3 DNA is TGTGCCAGCAGCACGGGACAAATCCAAGAC. This encodes CASSTGQIQD. The whole CDR3 sequence reads CASSTGQIQDTQYF.

This clone was observed a handful of times. Gene names denote mouse genes. The read stops 4 residues short of the end of the CDR3; the missing end is completed from the germline J gene. V usage is TRBV1 and J usage is TRBJ2-2; D is undetermined. The CDR3 sequence is 16 residues long. Trimming removed 2 bases at V and 1 base at J, with 11 bases between. Germline V gene sequence: CDR1 NSQYPW, CDR2 LRSPGD (reference sequence). The CDR3: CTCSAPHRKNTGQLYF. The sequenced CDR3 bases are TGCACCTGCAGTGCACCACACAGAAAAAACACCGGG.

This clone was counted at least ten times. The gene symbols are mouse symbols. The CDR3 end is not reached by the read, which stops 4 residues before it; the germline J gene fills it in. The chain links TRBV13-3 to TRBJ2-7; TRBD2 might be the D (5 bases). CDR3 length equals 13 residues. Between the trimmed V and J ends, which lost 6 bases and 0 bases, there was a span of 10 bases. CDR1 and CDR2 (germline): NNHDY, SYVADS. CDR3: CASTLLDSYEQYF. The CDR3 bases that were read are TGTGCCAGCACCCTACTGGACTCCTAT.

This clone has ten or more counts. Mouse gene names and germline throughout. The covered CDR3 bases are TGTGCCAGCAGTGGGACAGGGGGCGCCGACACA. It is translated as CASSGTGGADT. The full CDR3 protein is CASSGTGGADTEVFF. This sequence joins TRBV13-3 and TRBJ1-1; 11 bases align to TRBD1. Read coverage stops 4 residues before the CDR3 terminus; the germline J gene supplies the remainder. The ends lost 3 bases at V and 3 bases at J; junction bases unmatched: 4. Germline CDR1 and CDR2: NNHDY and SYVADS. The CDR3 extends over 15 amino acids.

About this clone itself: Germline and genes: mouse. The CDR3 end lies 4 residues beyond the end of the read and is filled in from the germline J gene. This chain connects TRBV19 to TRBJ1-1, with 8 nucleotides matching TRBD1. The CDR3 length is 14 residues. The junction had 3 bases not matched to a gene; V was cut back by 5 bases and J by 0 bases. The germline CDR1 and CDR2 sequences are FNHDT and SITEND (reference sequence). The sequenced CDR3 bases are TGTGCCAGCAGGGGACAGGCGTCAAACACA. Translated, it gives CASRGQASNT. The CDR3, in full, reads CASRGQASNTEVFF.

Turning to this clone: At residue 12, the DNA translation does not agree with TCRdb's protein; the protein displayed here is the one encoded by the DNA. Gene names and germline match the mouse. Coverage ceases 3 residues before the CDR3 finishes, and the germline J gene fills in the end. The chain has TRBV13-3 and TRBJ1-3, with TRBD1 as a possible D gene (5 bases). CDR3 length equals 15 residues. Trimming left V 5 bases short and J 0 bases short, with 12 bases between. Germline loops: CDR1 NNHDY, CDR2 SYVADS. The part of the CDR3 DNA that was read is TGTGCCAGCAGGCCCCCGGACAATTCTGGAAATACG. Amino acid sequence: CASRPPDNSGNT. The CDR3 reads in full as CASRPPDNSGNTLYF.

Comments on this clone: Here the gene names and germline are mouse. The CDR3 end lies 4 residues beyond the end of the read and is filled in from the germline J gene. This chain uses TRBV1 with TRBJ2-1; 7 bases are a match to TRBD1. J gave up 2 bases and V 0 bases, and 4 bases lay outside the gene matches. This CDR3 has 16 residues. Germline V gene lookup returns CDR1 NSQYPW and CDR2 LRSPGD (reference sequence). CDR3 sequence: CTCSADSTGDYAEQFF. The DNA read from the CDR3 is TGCACCTGCAGTGCAGATAGCACAGGGGACTATGCT.

Details on this clone: Genes and germline are mouse. The CDR3 end lies 4 residues beyond the end of the read and is filled in from the germline J gene. Other DNA sequences in the sample encode the same CDR3. The chain couples TRBV13-3 to TRBJ2-1; TRBD1 matches at 11 bases. The CDR3 loop spans 15 amino acids. Germline loops: CDR1 NNHDY, CDR2 SYVADS. Unmatched junction bases numbered 5, after V lost 7 bases and J lost 2 bases. The CDR3 here is CASSGTGGDYAEQFF. The part of the CDR3 DNA that was read is TGTGCCAGCTCGGGGACAGGGGGGGACTATGCT.

This clone was found many times. The germline and genes are mouse ones. CDR3 bases read: TGTGCCAGCAGCCAAGACTGGGGGGGCGCGGCT. Its protein product is CASSQDWGGAA. The CDR3 as a whole reads CASSQDWGGAAEQFF. The chain links TRBV5 to TRBJ2-1; 10 bases line up with TRBD2. The read terminates 4 residues ahead of where the CDR3 ends, so the germline J gene completes it. Germline V CDR1 and CDR2: LGHNA, YNLKQL (reference sequence). The CDR3 length is 15 residues.

This clone was seen more than once but under ten times. Genes and germline are mouse. The CDR3 end is not reached by the read, which stops 4 residues before it; the germline J gene fills it in. V and J are TRBV3 and TRBJ2-2, with TRBD2 matching 11 bases. The germline V gene has CDR1 SNHLY and CDR2 FYNGKV (reference sequence). The CDR3 is 16 amino acids. V shed 1 base, J shed 4 bases, and the junction held 2 bases outside the gene matches. This CDR3 reads CASSLDWGGPTGQLYF. CDR3 DNA, as far as it was read: TGTGCCAGCAGCTTAGACTGGGGGGGCCCCACCGGG.

In this sample, this clone turned up a few times. The protein in this entry is translated from the DNA; at residue 12 it differs from the protein listed in TCRdb. Mouse gene names and germline throughout. The read finishes 3 residues shy of the CDR3 end, and the germline J gene is used to complete it. The chain has TRBV31 and TRBJ1-6; TRBD1 matches 7 bases. TRBJ1-6 is given ORF status, its function remaining uncertain. Germline-derived CDR1 and CDR2 are GKSSPN and SITVG. The V gene end was trimmed by 1 base and the J gene end by 3 bases; junction bases not matched to a gene: 3. This CDR3 has 15 amino acids. Partial CDR3 DNA: TGTGCCTGGAGTCAGACAGGGTACTATAATTCGCCC. Encoded protein: CAWSQTGYYNSP. The whole CDR3 sequence reads CAWSQTGYYNSPLYF.

Worth noting for this clone: Mouse names are used for the genes. CDR3 amino acids: CASGDKIYEQYF. The DNA read from the CDR3 is TGTGCCAGCGGGGACAAAATCTAT. The genes are TRBV13-3 and TRBJ2-7; tentatively, D is TRBD1 (6 bases). Read sequence stops 4 residues before the CDR3 end, and the germline J gene provides the missing end. The CDR3 totals 12 residues. Trimming left V 7 bases short and J 3 bases short, with 11 bases between. Per germline, CDR1 NNHDY and CDR2 SYVADS.

In this sample, this clone turned up a few times. Gene names follow the mouse nomenclature. From the germline J gene comes the end of the CDR3, since the read stops 4 residues before it. The chain carries TRBV5 and TRBJ2-7, with D hard to call. V lost 4 bases to trimming and J lost 1 base, with 11 bases between them. The CDR3 sequence is 14 residues long. CDR1 LGHNA and CDR2 YNLKQL come from the germline V gene (reference sequence). The CDR3 DNA, read in part, is TGTGCCAGCAGCCCCCCCGACATGTCCTAT. Its translation is CASSPPDMSY. The complete CDR3 sequence is CASSPPDMSYEQYF.

Notes on this clone: Genes and germline are mouse. The read falls 4 residues short of the CDR3 end, and the missing part is taken from the germline J gene. The genes are TRBV13-3 and TRBJ2-4; 7 positions agree with TRBD1. The germline V gene has CDR1 NNHDY and CDR2 SYVADS. The V and J ends lost 6 bases and 1 base, in that order; junction bases with no gene match: 2. The CDR3 has 13 amino acids. The chain's CDR3 is CASTTGGQNTLYF. The CDR3 bases that were read are TGTGCCAGCACCACAGGGGGTCAAAAC.

Comments on this clone: Mouse names are used for the genes. Sequencing ends 4 residues short of the CDR3 end; the germline J gene provides the rest. The chain uses TRBV1 and TRBJ2-7; 8 bases agree with TRBD2. This CDR3 comprises 14 residues. V lost 4 bases and J lost 1; bases outside the gene matches: 3. The germline V gene encodes CDR1 NSQYPW and CDR2 LRSPGD (reference sequence). The part of the CDR3 DNA that was read is TGCACCTGCAGTGAGTGGGACTGGTCCTAT. Its translation is CTCSEWDWSY. The whole CDR3 reads CTCSEWDWSYEQYF.

In the case of this clone: Each gene name is a mouse one. The CDR3 end falls 4 residues outside the read, so it is completed with the germline J gene. V gene TRBV1 combines with J gene TRBJ1-4; TRBD1 aligns across 7 bases. This CDR3 is 17 amino acids long. Trimming removed 3 bases from V and 1 base from J; junction bases left unmatched: 8. Germline V lookup: CDR1 NSQYPW, CDR2 LRSPGD (reference sequence). CDR3 bases read: TGCACCTGCAGTGCGCCCTCCGGGACAGATTCCAACGAA. This encodes CTCSAPSGTDSNE. In full, the CDR3 reads CTCSAPSGTDSNERLFF.

Of note for this clone: Mouse gene names apply. The read terminates 4 residues ahead of where the CDR3 ends, so the germline J gene completes it. The V gene is TRBV13-1, the J gene TRBJ2-7; D may be TRBD1 (6 bases). Germline lookup yields CDR1 NSHNY and CDR2 SYGAGN. Trimming shortened V by 2 bases and J by 3 bases, and 12 bases separated the two germline ends. This CDR3 has 14 amino acids. Incomplete CDR3 DNA: TGTGCCAGCAGTGAGTTGCAGGGGCGCTAT. This sequence encodes CASSELQGRY. The whole CDR3 sequence reads CASSELQGRYEQYF.

With respect to this clone: Any gene name here is a mouse gene name. The sequence runs out 4 residues before the end of the CDR3; the remainder is reconstructed from the germline J gene. This chain uses TRBV31 with TRBJ2-7; TRBD2 matches at 11 bases. This CDR3 region has 15 residues. J gave up 0 bases and V 0 bases, and 1 base lay outside the gene matches. CDR1 is GKSSPN and CDR2 is SITVG in the germline V gene. CDR3 DNA, as far as it was read: TGTGCCTGGAGTCTACTGGGGGGGCCCTCCTAT. Translated, it gives CAWSLLGGPSY. In full, the CDR3 reads CAWSLLGGPSYEQYF.

This clone was observed a handful of times. Gene names are mouse gene names. Read coverage stops 4 residues before the CDR3 terminus; the germline J gene supplies the remainder. V and J are TRBV19 and TRBJ2-7; no reliable D call. The CDR3 loop spans 13 amino acids. Germline CDR1 and CDR2: FNHDT and SITEND (reference sequence). The DNA read from the CDR3 is TGTGCCAGCAGTATAGCTCCTGGTTAT. Encoded protein: CASSIAPGY. The CDR3 in full is CASSIAPGYEQYF. Together with reference TRBV19 and TRBJ2-7, the CDR3 gives the full variable domain: GGIITQTPKFLIGQEGQKLTLKCQQNFNHDTMYWYRQDSGKGLRLIYYSITENDLQKGDLSEGYDASREKKSSFSLTVTSAQKNEMAVFLCASSIAPGYEQYFGPGTRLTVL.

Details on this clone: Gene names are the mouse ones. The sequence runs out 4 residues before the end of the CDR3; the remainder is reconstructed from the germline J gene. V gene TRBV29 combines with J gene TRBJ2-3, with TRBD1 identical over 10 bases. The CDR3 runs 14 residues. The germline V gene has CDR1 MSHET and CDR2 SYDVDS. Incomplete CDR3 DNA: TGTGCTAGCAGTTTGGGACAGGGGAAAGAA. Translation gives CASSLGQGKE. The full CDR3 protein reads CASSLGQGKETLYF.

This clone was counted a few times. The germline and genes are mouse ones. With the read ending 4 residues before the CDR3 end, the germline J gene is used to fill in that end. The chain couples TRBV13-2 to TRBJ2-3; 14 positions agree with TRBD2. This CDR3 region has 16 residues. CDR1 and CDR2 (germline): NNHNN, SYGAGS (reference sequence). With V trimmed by 3 bases and J by 2 bases, 2 bases remained unmatched. This CDR3 is CASGGDWGGAAETLYF. The CDR3 DNA, read in part, is TGTGCCAGCGGTGGGGACTGGGGGGGCGCTGCAGAA.